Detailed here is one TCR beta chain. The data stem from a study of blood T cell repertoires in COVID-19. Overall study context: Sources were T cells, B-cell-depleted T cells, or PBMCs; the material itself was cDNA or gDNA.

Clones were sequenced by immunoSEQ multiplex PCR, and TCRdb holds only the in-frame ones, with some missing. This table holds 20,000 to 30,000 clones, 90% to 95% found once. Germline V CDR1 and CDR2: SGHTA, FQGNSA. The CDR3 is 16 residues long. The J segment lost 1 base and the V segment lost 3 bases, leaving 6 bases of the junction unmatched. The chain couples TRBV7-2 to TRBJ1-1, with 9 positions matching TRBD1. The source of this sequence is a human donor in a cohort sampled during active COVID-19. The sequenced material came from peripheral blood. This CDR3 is CASSFDGTGRNTEAFF. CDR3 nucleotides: TGTGCCAGCAGCTTTGATGGGACAGGGCGGAACACTGAAGCTTTCTTT.